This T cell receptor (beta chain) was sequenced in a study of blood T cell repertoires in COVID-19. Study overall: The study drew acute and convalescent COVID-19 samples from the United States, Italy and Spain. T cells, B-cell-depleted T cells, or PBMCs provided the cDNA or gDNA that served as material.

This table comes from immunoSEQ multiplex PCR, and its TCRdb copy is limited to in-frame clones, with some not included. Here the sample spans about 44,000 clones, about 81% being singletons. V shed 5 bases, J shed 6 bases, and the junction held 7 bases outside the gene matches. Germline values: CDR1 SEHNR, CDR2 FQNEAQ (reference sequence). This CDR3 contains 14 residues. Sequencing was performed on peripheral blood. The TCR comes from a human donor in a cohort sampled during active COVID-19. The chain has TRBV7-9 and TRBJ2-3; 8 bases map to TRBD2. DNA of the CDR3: TGTGCCAGCAGCCAGAGCGGGGGAAAGGATACGCAGTATTTT. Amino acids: CASSQSGGKDTQYF.